The source of this T cell receptor (beta chain) is a study of T-cell reconstitution after alpha-beta-depleted transplantation in children. Germline V lookup: CDR1 DFQATT, CDR2 SNEGSKA (reference sequence). The length of the CDR3 is 14 residues. After removal of 3 bases from V and 4 bases from J, the junction contained 5 bases not matched to a gene. Construction of the TCRbeta library involved unique molecular identifiers. TCRdb called the PCR reads again in MiXCR, with one record for every CDR3 protein. The sample lists some 300,000 distinct CDR3 sequences, about a tenth occurring once. This sequence joins TRBV20-1 and TRBJ2-3; 9 bases line up with TRBD2. The sample in question was PBMCs from the stem cell graft donor, obtained from the stem cell graft. This TCR was recovered from a human donor who donated a stem cell graft to a child with acute lymphoblastic leukemia. The CDR3 DNA reads as TGCAGTGCTAGGGCCAGCGGGAGGCCAGATACGCAGTATTTT. It is translated as CSARASGRPDTQYF.